This T cell receptor (beta chain) stems from a study of blood T cell repertoires in COVID-19. Assay used: immunoSEQ multiplex PCR; TCRdb lists only in-frame clones, some missing. The repertoire consists of 250,000 to 300,000 clones, with approximately 81% occurring once and the leading ten covering around 3.2%. The CDR3 has 15 residues. The trim removed 4 bases at V and 5 bases at J, leaving 6 bases unmatched. Per the germline V gene, CDR1 is LNHDA and CDR2 is SQIVND (reference sequence). The J gene is TRBJ2-2, the V gene TRBV19; TRBD2 agrees at 8 bases. The specimen sequenced was peripheral blood. This sequence was found in a woman aged 55-70 years with active or convalescent COVID-19. The CDR3 DNA reads TGTGCCAGTAGTAAAAGCGGGGGAGGAACCGGGGAGCTGTTTTTT. Translated, it gives CASSKSGGGTGELFF.